These 27 T cell receptor beta chains share one sample of origin, sequenced in a study of blood T cell repertoires in COVID-19. Profiled with immunoSEQ multiplex PCR; TCRdb holds only in-frame clones, not every one. The profile covers tens of thousands of clones, with around 80% appearing a single time and 20% to 30% taken by the ten largest. Sequenced input: peripheral blood. These receptors all stem from a man aged 55-75 years with acute or convalescent COVID-19.

J is TRBJ1-4 and V is TRBV28, with no clear D. The germline gives CDR1 MDHEN, CDR2 SYDVKM. The CDR3 is 13 residues long. V shed 8 bases and J shed 5 bases, with 12 bases lying between them. DNA of the CDR3: TGTGCCAGCTCCCGGGAGCCAAATGAAAAACTGTTTTTT. Amino acids: CASSREPNEKLFF.

This clone was seen just once. The chain employs TRBV13 and TRBJ2-2; D is undetermined. CDR1 is PRHDT and CDR2 is FYEKMQ in the germline V gene (reference sequence). This CDR3 has 13 residues. V lost 4 bases to trimming and J lost 3 bases, with 6 bases between them. In DNA, the CDR3 is TGTGCCAGCAGCTCACCGGACACCGGGGAGCTGTTTTTT. This sequence encodes CASSSPDTGELFF.

This clone was seen once. The chain joins TRBV7-8 to TRBJ2-1, with a possible D match to TRBD1 (6 bases). The V gene lost 3 bases and the J gene lost 4 bases, with 10 bases spanning the gap. The CDR3 runs to 14 residues. CDR1 and CDR2 (germline): SGHVS, FQNEAQ. CDR3 residues: CASSFRTVYNEQFF. The CDR3 nucleotides are TGTGCCAGCAGCTTCCGGACAGTTTACAATGAGCAGTTCTTC.

This clone was seen only a few times. This chain's CDR3 is CASSQVQGYEAFF. DNA of the CDR3: TGTGCCAGCAGCCAAGTACAGGGTTATGAAGCTTTCTTT. This chain connects TRBV3-1 (or the pseudogene TRBV3-2) to TRBJ1-1; D perhaps matches TRBD1 (6 bases). In germline, CDR1 is LGHDT, CDR2 YNNKEL (reference sequence). There are 13 residues in the CDR3. Trimming left V 1 base short and J 7 bases short, with 10 bases between.

V is TRBV11-2 and J is TRBJ2-5; TRBD2 might be the D (6 bases). The ends were cut back, 5 bases at V and 3 bases at J, with 16 bases in the middle. CDR1 and CDR2 from the germline V gene are SGHAT and FQNNGV. The CDR3 covers 15 residues. The DNA for the CDR3 is TGTGCCAGCAGCCACATTTCGACGGGGGAAGAGACCCAGTACTTC. Translating gives CASSHISTGEETQYF. Supplemented by reference TRBV11-2 and TRBJ2-5, the full variable domain reads EAGVAQSPRYKIIEKRQSVAFWCNPISGHATLYWYQQILGQGPKLLIQFQNNGVVDDSQLPKDRFSAERLKGVDSTLKIQPAKLEDSAVYLCASSHISTGEETQYFGPGTRLLVL.

The chain couples TRBV2 to TRBJ2-2, with 8 bases matching TRBD1. This CDR3 is 16 amino acids long. The germline CDR1 and CDR2 sequences are SNHLY and FYNNEI. The V and J ends lost 2 bases and 1 base, in that order; junction bases with no gene match: 3. The CDR3 loop is CASSEIGQGNTGELFF. The CDR3 DNA follows: TGTGCCAGCAGTGAAATAGGACAGGGGAACACCGGGGAGCTGTTTTTT.

CDR3 sequence: CASRPPGQGPVRRGYTF. Written as DNA, the CDR3 is TGTGCAAGTCGCCCACCGGGACAGGGACCCGTACGGCGTGGCTACACCTTC. The chain carries TRBV12-2 and TRBJ1-2; no check of the table's D call, TRBD1, against the DNA was made. TRBV12-2 is noted as a pseudogene. The CDR3 sequence is 17 residues long.

A word on this clone: The sample holds other DNA sequences that translate to the same CDR3. The chain employs TRBV24-1 and TRBJ1-4; TRBD1 aligns across 9 bases. J lost 7 bases, V lost 4 bases, and 6 bases had no gene match. Germline-derived CDR1 and CDR2 are KGHDR and SFDVKD. The CDR3 is 15 residues long. The CDR3 loop is CATSDPGQGGEKLFF. The DNA for the CDR3 is TGTGCCACCAGTGACCCGGGACAGGGAGGTGAAAAACTGTTTTTT.

The V and J genes are TRBV7-2 and TRBJ2-5, with a weak D call TRBD2 (6 bases). CDR1 is SGHTA and CDR2 is FQGNSA in the germline V gene. V dropped 2 bases and J dropped 0 bases, with 13 bases sitting between them. This CDR3 region has 16 residues. CDR3 sequence: CASSLTSRGYQETQYF. In DNA form, the CDR3 reads TGTGCCAGCAGCTTAACCTCACGGGGGTACCAAGAGACCCAGTACTTC. The entire variable domain, with the rest obtained from reference TRBV7-2 and TRBJ2-5, is as follows: GAGVSQSPSNKVTEKGKDVELRCDPISGHTALYWYRQSLGQGLEFLIYFQGNSAPDKSGLPSDRFSAERTGGSVSTLTIQRTQQEDSAVYLCASSLTSRGYQETQYFGPGTRLLVL.

This rearrangement joins TRBV7-2 to TRBJ1-2; TRBD1 matches at 12 bases. CDR1 is SGHTA and CDR2 is FQGNSA in the germline V gene. There are 15 residues in the CDR3. After removal of 7 bases from V and 7 bases from J, the junction contained 10 bases not matched to a gene. Written as DNA, the CDR3 is TGTGCCAGCAACCGGGGACAGGGGGCGGTCGCTGGCTACACCTTC. Protein sequence: CASNRGQGAVAGYTF.

The chain employs TRBV5-1 and TRBJ2-5; TRBD2 matches 8 bases. J gave up 5 bases and V 3 bases, and 15 bases lay outside the gene matches. Germline CDR1 and CDR2: SGHRS and YFSETQ. The length of the CDR3 is 17 residues. Here the CDR3 DNA reads TGCGCCAGCAGCTCGGCCGCCTTAGCGGGGAGGAAGGAGACCCAGTACTTC. Its translation is CASSSAALAGRKETQYF.

CDR3 bases: TGTGCCAGCAGCATTACTAGCGGGTCTAACTACGAGCAGTACTTC. It yields the protein CASSITSGSNYEQYF. The rearrangement links TRBV7-2 to TRBJ2-7; TRBD2 matches at 9 bases. In germline, CDR1 is SGHTA, CDR2 FQGNSA. This CDR3 region has 15 residues. Trimming at V came to 5 bases and at J to 3 bases, leaving 8 bases not matched to a gene. The full variable domain, with the rest looked up from reference TRBV7-2 and TRBJ2-7, is GAGVSQSPSNKVTEKGKDVELRCDPISGHTALYWYRQSLGQGLEFLIYFQGNSAPDKSGLPSDRFSAERTGGSVSTLTIQRTQQEDSAVYLCASSITSGSNYEQYFGPGTRLTVT.

The chain is built from TRBV7-9 and TRBJ2-1, with 10 bases fitting TRBD2. Germline V gene lookup returns CDR1 SEHNR and CDR2 FQNEAQ (reference sequence). The CDR3 is 16 amino acids. With 1 base clipped from V and 4 bases from J, the junction kept 4 bases outside the gene matches. Here the CDR3 reads CASSLGGLATYNEQFF. DNA of the CDR3: TGTGCCAGCAGCTTAGGGGGACTAGCGACGTACAATGAGCAGTTCTTC. Full variable domain (outside the CDR3, taken from reference TRBV7-9 and TRBJ2-1): DTGVSQNPRHKITKRGQNVTFRCDPISEHNRLYWYRQTLGQGPEFLTYFQNEAQLEKSRLLSDRFSAERPKGSFSTLEIQRTEQGDSAMYLCASSLGGLATYNEQFFGPGTRLTVL.

The chain joins TRBV6-5 to TRBJ2-1; 7 nucleotides line up with TRBD2. Per the germline V gene, CDR1 is MNHEY and CDR2 is SVGAGI. The J segment lost 2 bases and the V segment lost 2 bases, leaving 0 bases of the junction unmatched. The CDR3 is made up of 14 amino acids. The CDR3 DNA sequence: TGTGCCAGCAGTTACGGGGGGGCCTACAATGAGCAGTTCTTC. This sequence encodes CASSYGGAYNEQFF.

The CDR3 DNA follows: TGTGCCAGCAGTTACGTCCAGGCCTACGAGCAGTACTTC. This sequence encodes CASSYVQAYEQYF. The chain links TRBV6-2 or TRBV6-3 to TRBJ2-7; D call uncertain. Germline V gene sequence: CDR1 MNHEY, CDR2 SVGEGT. CDR3 size: 13 residues. Trimming took off 2 bases at V and 2 bases at J, with 7 bases between the two ends.

The J gene is TRBJ2-1, the V gene TRBV5-5; 7 bases are shared with TRBD2. J lost 1 base, V lost 4 bases, and 17 bases had no gene match. The CDR3 spans 19 residues. Germline V gene data show CDR1 as SGHKS and CDR2 as YYEKEE (reference sequence). In DNA, the CDR3 is TGTGCCAGCAGCGCCCGTACGCACAGAGCGGGGCAGTCCTACAATGAGCAGTTCTTC. Translation: CASSARTHRAGQSYNEQFF. The variable domain in full, with the rest retrieved from reference TRBV5-5 and TRBJ2-1, is DAGVTQSPTHLIKTRGQQVTLRCSPISGHKSVSWYQQVLGQGPQFIFQYYEKEERGRGNFPDRFSARQFPNYSSELNVNALLLGDSALYLCASSARTHRAGQSYNEQFFGPGTRLTVL.

The rearrangement links TRBV2 to TRBJ1-6; 7 bases align to TRBD1. The trim removed 7 bases at V and 10 bases at J, leaving 13 bases unmatched. Germline V gene lookup returns CDR1 SNHLY and CDR2 FYNNEI. The CDR3 covers 15 residues. The CDR3 region is CASKIEDRPQSPLHF. CDR3 bases: TGTGCCAGCAAAATTGAGGACAGGCCTCAATCACCCCTCCACTTT.

Points on this clone: The germline gene is not matched at one end of the junction; a read error may be the cause. The chain couples TRBV3-1 (or the pseudogene TRBV3-2) to TRBJ1-6; tentatively, D is TRBD1 (6 bases). The CDR3 totals 17 residues. Germline V gene data show CDR1 as LGHDT and CDR2 as YNNKEL (reference sequence). CDR3 coding DNA: TGTGCCAGCACCCAAGCAGGGGTTGGGTCCTATAATTCACCCCTCCACTTT. It translates to CASTQAGVGSYNSPLHF.

The chain employs TRBV5-6 and TRBJ1-1; 12 bases agree with TRBD1. After removal of 5 bases from V and 3 bases from J, the junction contained 5 bases not matched to a gene. The germline V gene encodes CDR1 SGHDT and CDR2 YYEEEE. The length of the CDR3 is 15 residues. As DNA, the CDR3 is TGTGCCAGCAGTCGAGGGACAGGGGGCGACACTGAAGCTTTCTTT. As protein: CASSRGTGGDTEAFF.

The chain employs TRBV6-2 or TRBV6-3 and TRBJ2-1; 13 nucleotides line up with TRBD2. The V gene end was trimmed by 0 bases and the J gene end by 2 bases; junction bases not matched to a gene: 4. This CDR3 has 18 amino acids. CDR1 is MNHEY, CDR2 SVGEGT, per germline. Here the CDR3 reads CASSYSGLAGPTYNEQFF. CDR3 coding DNA: TGTGCCAGCAGTTACTCGGGACTAGCGGGGCCTACCTACAATGAGCAGTTCTTC.

This rearrangement joins TRBV27 to TRBJ2-1; 13 nucleotides match TRBD2. Germline-derived CDR1 and CDR2 are MNHEY and SMNVEV (reference sequence). CDR3 size: 15 residues. The V and J ends lost 5 bases and 4 bases, in that order; junction bases with no gene match: 2. The CDR3 loop reads CASSRLAGGYNEQFF. The CDR3 nucleotides read TGTGCCAGCAGTCGACTAGCGGGGGGTTACAATGAGCAGTTCTTC.

The chain is built from TRBV5-4 and TRBJ2-2; 11 bases line up with TRBD2. CDR1 and CDR2 (germline): SGHNT, YYREEE (reference sequence). With 3 bases clipped from V and 5 bases from J, the junction kept 6 bases outside the gene matches. This CDR3 has 16 amino acids. CDR3 amino acids: CASSSLAGGTTGELFF. CDR3 DNA: TGTGCCAGCAGCTCCCTAGCGGGGGGAACTACCGGGGAGCTGTTTTTT.

The chain carries TRBV28 and TRBJ1-6, with D unresolved. The CDR3 covers 15 residues. V lost 7 bases and J 6 bases, leaving 16 bases between the germline ends. Looked up from germline, CDR1 is MDHEN and CDR2 is SYDVKM. CDR3 sequence (DNA): TGTGCCAGCACCCGGTTTAGTTTTCGTAATTCACCCCTCCACTTT. Its protein product is CASTRFSFRNSPLHF.

This rearrangement joins TRBV28 to TRBJ2-7; a weak D match, TRBD2 (6 bases). CDR1 is MDHEN, CDR2 SYDVKM, per germline. The CDR3 has 14 amino acids. Trimming removed 6 bases from V and 6 bases from J, with 18 bases in between. CDR3 bases: TGTGCCAGCAGCGCCGCCGTCGCGGGGCGCGAGCAGTACGTC. Amino acid sequence: CASSAAVAGREQYV.

This clone showed up just a few times. The V gene is TRBV19, the J gene TRBJ1-5; 7 bases fit TRBD1. The V segment lost 6 bases and the J segment 8 bases; nucleotides outside the gene matches: 13. The germline V gene encodes CDR1 LNHDA and CDR2 SQIVND (reference sequence). This CDR3 spans 15 amino acids. CDR3 region: CASSMTGSSFKPQHF. CDR3 DNA: TGTGCCAGTAGCATGACAGGGTCGTCGTTTAAGCCCCAGCATTTT.

This clone was found a few times. In nucleotides, the CDR3 is TGCGCCAGCAGCTCGCAAAAACAGACCATGAACACTGAAGCTTTCTTT. This gives the protein CASSSQKQTMNTEAFF. J is TRBJ1-1 and V is TRBV5-1; D call uncertain. Germline lookup yields CDR1 SGHRS and CDR2 YFSETQ. Trimming took off 3 bases at V and 0 bases at J, with 15 bases between the two ends. The CDR3 has 16 amino acids.

The chain is built from TRBV18 and TRBJ1-1; a possible D gene is TRBD1 (5 bases). The CDR3 extends over 13 amino acids. V dropped 5 bases and J dropped 5 bases, with 12 bases sitting between them. The germline gives CDR1 KGHSH, CDR2 LQKENI. For the CDR3, the DNA is TGTGCCAGCTCATCGGGTCGGGGGACTGAAGCTTTCTTT. Its protein is CASSSGRGTEAFF.